This is a list of T cell receptor beta chains from one sample in a study of regulatory dendritic cells for organ transplantation. These receptors' antigens are unknown. The data were produced by immunoSEQ multiplex PCR, yet TCRdb's version contains in-frame clones alone and is incomplete. The table records approximately 4,300 clones, 60% of them present only once. The sequenced sample consisted of memory CD8+ T cells from blood cultured with regulatory dendritic cells. The source is a human donor in good health. Each CDR3 is given with its conserved first and last residue. The D gene is left open where the match is weak. Clone size is shown for a subset of rows, as once, few, many or a class of expanded clone.

cdr3_aa cdr3_nt j_call clone_size v_call d_call
CASSLSSGQGTFF TGTGCCAGCAGCCTTAGTTCAGGACAGGGCACTTTCTTT TRBJ1-1 . TRBV6-5 TRBD1
CASSSFYNEQFF TGTGCCAGCAGTTCCTTTTACAATGAGCAGTTCTTC TRBJ2-1 . TRBV11-2 .
CASSLDGGKDTQYF TGCGCCAGCAGCTTGGACGGGGGTAAAGATACGCAGTATTTT TRBJ2-3 . TRBV5-1 .
CASSLPPVGASYNEQFF TGCGCCAGCAGCTTGCCCCCCGTGGGGGCTTCCTACAATGAGCAGTTCTTC TRBJ2-1 . TRBV5-1 .
CASSQDWRGGDTQYF TGTGCCAGCAGCCAAGATTGGCGGGGGGGAGATACGCAGTATTTT TRBJ2-3 . TRBV4-2 TRBD2
CASSPEEGAHDGYTF TGTGCCAGTAGTCCCGAGGAGGGGGCTCATGATGGCTACACCTTC TRBJ1-2 . TRBV19 TRBD1
CASSQGGTGHYEQYF TGCGCCAGCAGCCAAGGGGGAACAGGGCACTACGAGCAGTACTTC TRBJ2-7 few TRBV4-1 .
CASSPGTATNEKLFF TGCGCCAGCAGCCCAGGGACAGCAACTAATGAAAAACTGTTTTTT TRBJ1-4 few TRBV5-1 TRBD1
CASSLRGTRRNQPQHF TGTGCCAGCAGCCTTAGGGGCACCCGTCGCAATCAGCCCCAGCATTTT TRBJ1-5 . TRBV27 .
CASSQETGDSSYEQYF TGTGCCAGCAGCCAGGAGACAGGAGATAGCTCCTACGAGCAGTACTTC TRBJ2-7 . TRBV5-5 .
CASSAGPNYGYTF TGTGCCAGCAGCGCGGGACCTAACTATGGCTACACCTTC TRBJ1-2 . TRBV7-9 .
CASSEDTGVNTDTQYF TGTGCCAGCAGTGAAGATACAGGAGTGAACACAGATACGCAGTATTTT TRBJ2-3 few TRBV2 .
CASSLAGKNEQFF TGTGCCAGCAGCTTGGCGGGGAAGAATGAGCAGTTCTTC TRBJ2-1 . TRBV5-6 .
CASSADIYEQYF TGTGCCAGCAGCGCCGACATCTACGAGCAGTACTTC TRBJ2-7 . TRBV7-9 .
CASSQDSRGSDTQYF TGTGCCAGCAGCCAAGATTCGCGGGGTTCAGATACGCAGTATTTT TRBJ2-3 . TRBV4-2 .
CASSEALAGGTDTQYF TGTGCCAGCAGTGAAGCGCTAGCGGGGGGCACAGATACGCAGTATTTT TRBJ2-3 once TRBV6-1 TRBD2
CASSLAGTDSYNEQFF TGCGCCAGCAGCTTGGCCGGGACAGACTCCTACAATGAGCAGTTCTTC TRBJ2-1 . TRBV5-1 TRBD1
CASSTGVPYEQYF TGTGCCAGCAGTACGGGGGTCCCCTACGAGCAGTACTTC TRBJ2-7 . TRBV2 .
CARDRGSGYTF TGTGCCAGGGACAGGGGCAGTGGCTACACCTTC TRBJ1-2 few TRBV27 TRBD1
CASSSDRSNQPQHF TGTGCCAGCAGCTCGGACAGGAGCAATCAGCCCCAGCATTTT TRBJ1-5 . TRBV7-8 TRBD1
CASSPPRGPLHF TGTGCCAGCAGTCCGCCCAGGGGCCCCCTCCACTTT TRBJ1-6 few TRBV28 .
CASSRGSGIGGANVLTF TGTGCCAGCAGCCGGGGGTCGGGCATTGGCGGGGCCAACGTCCTGACTTTC TRBJ2-6 . TRBV5-4 .
CASSRPRQGHYEQYF TGTGCCAGCAGTAGGCCTCGGCAGGGACATTACGAGCAGTACTTC TRBJ2-7 medium-sized TRBV27 .
CASRGLAGDNEQFF TGCGCCAGCAGGGGACTAGCGGGGGACAATGAGCAGTTCTTC TRBJ2-1 large TRBV5-1 TRBD2
CASRNTLNTEAFF TGTGCCAGCAGGAACACATTGAACACTGAAGCTTTCTTT TRBJ1-1 few TRBV6-5 .
CASSLVTTGRGYGYTF TGTGCCAGCAGCTTAGTAACCACCGGCAGGGGCTATGGCTACACCTTC TRBJ1-2 medium-sized TRBV13 .
CASSLGRGLSPLHF TGTGCCAGCAGCTTAGGAAGGGGGCTTTCACCCCTCCACTTT TRBJ1-6 few TRBV7-9 TRBD1
CASSQDLTGSTEAFF TGCGCCAGCAGCCAAGATCTGACAGGGAGCACTGAAGCTTTCTTT TRBJ1-1 . TRBV4-1 TRBD1
CASSQVFGEGFYEQYF TGCGCCAGCAGCCAAGTTTTTGGGGAGGGTTTTTACGAGCAGTACTTC TRBJ2-7 few TRBV4-1 TRBD2
CASSRATGEAEQYF TGTGCCAGCAGCCGGGCGACAGGGGAGGCCGAGCAGTACTTC TRBJ2-7 . TRBV7-9 TRBD1
CASSLETYYGYTF TGTGCCAGCAGCTTAGAGACTTACTATGGCTACACCTTC TRBJ1-2 . TRBV7-9 .
CASSPLGTSYGYTF TGTGCCAGCAGCCCCCTCGGGACAAGCTATGGCTACACCTTC TRBJ1-2 . TRBV5-6 .
CASVTGGAPEAFF TGTGCTAGTGTTACAGGGGGGGCCCCTGAAGCTTTCTTT TRBJ1-1 few TRBV12-5 TRBD1
CASSDGTSGGNEQFF TGTGCCAGCAGTGACGGGACTAGCGGGGGTAATGAGCAGTTCTTC TRBJ2-1 . TRBV6-4 TRBD2
CASSSRTGSDEQYF TGTGCCAGCAGCTCTCGAACAGGGAGCGACGAGCAGTACTTC TRBJ2-7 few TRBV7-9 .
CASRPQGGYEQFF TGTGCCAGTAGGCCCCAGGGGGGCTATGAGCAGTTCTTC TRBJ2-1 . TRBV6-5 .
CASRGGTGTYEQYF TGTGCCAGCAGAGGGGGGACAGGAACCTACGAGCAGTACTTC TRBJ2-7 few TRBV2 TRBD1
CASRGQGRTEAFF TGCGCCAGCAGAGGACAGGGTCGGACTGAAGCTTTCTTT TRBJ1-1 . TRBV4-1 TRBD1
CASSIDGQGKNIQYF TGCGCCAGCAGCATAGACGGACAGGGGAAAAACATTCAGTACTTC TRBJ2-4 . TRBV5-6 TRBD1
CASSGRDSSNSPLHF TGTGCCAGCAGCGGTAGGGACAGCTCTAATTCACCCCTCCACTTT TRBJ1-6 . TRBV13 TRBD1
CASSLEGQGISYEQYF TGTGCCAGCAGCTTAGAGGGACAGGGTATTTCCTACGAGCAGTACTTC TRBJ2-7 few TRBV7-9 TRBD1
CATSAQRGTTEAFF TGTGCCACCAGCGCTCAACGGGGTACGACTGAAGCTTTCTTT TRBJ1-1 . TRBV15 .
CASSLISRELFF TGTGCCAGCAGTTTAATCTCCCGAGAGCTGTTCTTC TRBJ2-1 once TRBV27 .
CATSRDVEGHQPQHF TGTGCCACCAGCAGAGATGTGGAGGGTCATCAGCCCCAGCATTTT TRBJ1-5 . TRBV15 .
CASRRTTGNTIYF TGTGCCAGCAGACGGACAACAGGAAACACCATATATTTT TRBJ1-3 . TRBV6-5 .
CASSQGLAGFGELFF TGTGCCAGCAGCCAGGGACTAGCGGGGTTCGGGGAGCTGTTTTTT TRBJ2-2 . TRBV7-8 TRBD2
CASSLDLAGNSYNEQFF TGTGCCAGCAGCTTAGATCTAGCGGGGAACTCCTACAATGAGCAGTTCTTC TRBJ2-1 . TRBV7-8 TRBD2
CASSFGLAGGPNTGELFF TGTGCCAGCAGCTTCGGACTAGCGGGGGGACCGAACACCGGGGAGCTGTTTTTT TRBJ2-2 . TRBV5-5 TRBD2
CASSPWTSGGGTDTQYF TGCGCCAGCAGCCCGTGGACTAGCGGGGGGGGCACAGATACGCAGTATTTT TRBJ2-3 . TRBV4-1 TRBD2
CASSHPGLSTDTQYF TGTGCCAGCAGTCATCCGGGACTTAGCACAGATACGCAGTATTTT TRBJ2-3 few TRBV2 .
CASSLLAGAGDNEQFF TGTGCCAGTAGTCTACTAGCGGGGGCCGGGGACAATGAGCAGTTCTTC TRBJ2-1 . TRBV19 TRBD2
CASSRGPRYNEQFF TGTGCCAGCAGCAGGGGGCCGAGATACAATGAGCAGTTCTTC TRBJ2-1 . TRBV7-9 TRBD1
CASRGQQNQPQHF TGTGCCAGTAGGGGACAGCAGAATCAGCCCCAGCATTTT TRBJ1-5 . TRBV19 TRBD1
CASSLSRGPQHF TGTGCCAGCAGTCTTAGTAGGGGGCCCCAGCATTTT TRBJ1-5 . TRBV14 .
CASSPLRDQGAYEQYF TGTGCCAGCAGCCCCCTCCGGGACCAGGGGGCCTACGAGCAGTACTTC TRBJ2-7 . TRBV7-8 TRBD1
CASSELGRNTEAFF TGTGCCAGCAGTGAACTGGGCCGTAACACTGAAGCTTTCTTT TRBJ1-1 . TRBV6-1 .
CASSVPGSRNTIYF TGCGCCAGCAGCGTCCCCGGTAGCCGAAACACCATATATTTT TRBJ1-3 medium-sized TRBV4-1 .
CASSPRDRDYTEAFF TGTGCCAGCAGCCCACGGGACAGGGACTACACTGAAGCTTTCTTT TRBJ1-1 few TRBV9 TRBD1